A single sample is the source of the 12 T cell receptor beta chains below, sequenced in a study of T cells in Graves' hyperthyroidism and ophthalmopathy. RNA transcripts served as the template for amplifying TCR beta CDR3 regions. HTBI primers were employed in a first-round RT-PCR of the TCR CDR3. MiXCR, applied by TCRdb to the multiplex PCR reads, yields one record per CDR3 protein. The sample has about 360,000 distinct CDR3 sequences, roughly an eighth seen once; the top ten hold roughly 9.2%. The sequenced sample consisted of blood. All receptors derive from a woman aged 18-29 years with Graves' hyperthyroidism.

A few counts support this clonotype. The chain couples TRBV6-2 or TRBV6-3 to TRBJ1-6; weak D call: TRBD1 (6 bases). The V end was cut by 5 bases, the J end by 9 bases, with 17 bases between. The CDR3 has 15 residues. Germline CDR1 MNHEY, CDR2 SVGEGT. The CDR3 reads CASSLQGEFSSPLHF. CDR3 nucleotide sequence: TGTGCCAGCAGTCTACAGGGTGAATTTAGTTCACCCCTCCACTTT.

This clonotype has a count of ten or more. J is TRBJ2-7 and V is TRBV19, with D unresolved. Trimming took 0 bases from V and 5 from J, leaving 8 bases between them. Germline V CDR1 and CDR2: LNHDA, SQIVND (reference sequence). The CDR3 contains 13 residues. The CDR3 DNA reads TGTGCCAGTAGTATAGAGGGTGTTGACGAGCAGTACTTC. Encoded protein: CASSIEGVDEQYF.

This clonotype appeared once. The V call is TRBV5-1, the J call TRBJ2-4; TRBD2 matches 8 bases. The CDR3 sequence is 16 residues long. The trim removed 4 bases at V and 5 bases at J, leaving 11 bases unmatched. Germline CDR1 and CDR2: SGHRS and YFSETQ. In nucleotides, the CDR3 is TGCGCCAGCAGCGGAACCGGGAGTAGCGGGGAAAACATTCAGTACTTC. Translation gives CASSGTGSSGENIQYF.

In its sample, this clonotype was seen many times. This rearrangement joins TRBV11-2 to TRBJ2-2; D remains ambiguous. Germline V gene data show CDR1 as SGHAT and CDR2 as FQNNGV. The CDR3 sequence is 15 residues long. V was pared by 1 base and J by 0 bases, with 6 bases between. The DNA for the CDR3 is TGTGCCAGCAGCTTAGCGGCGACGAACACCGGGGAGCTGTTTTTT. Encoded protein: CASSLAATNTGELFF.

The V and J genes are TRBV6-1 and TRBJ2-7, with 8 bases matching TRBD2. V was pared by 6 bases and J by 6 bases, with 7 bases of the junction left unmatched. Germline loops: CDR1 MNHNS, CDR2 SASEGT. This CDR3 contains 13 residues. The CDR3: CASSRGGATEQYF. The DNA for the CDR3 is TGTGCCAGCAGCCGGGGGGGGGCCACCGAGCAGTACTTC.

This clonotype was recorded a few times. The V call is TRBV6-1, the J call TRBJ2-7, with unresolved D. CDR3 length: 13 amino acids. Germline values: CDR1 MNHNS, CDR2 SASEGT. V was cut by 6 bases and J by 3 bases, with 12 bases left in between. Here the CDR3 DNA reads TGTGCCAGCAGCCCAATATTAGGCTACGAGCAGTACTTC. Its protein is CASSPILGYEQYF.

On this clonotype: A much larger clone lies a single base off, so this may be a read error. The chain recombines TRBV12-3 or TRBV12-4 with TRBJ2-5; D tentatively fits TRBD1 or TRBD2 (5 bases each). V was clipped by 1 base and J by 9 bases, with 18 bases between them. CDR3 length: 15 residues. CDR3 in amino acids: CASSLGGYDGVAQYF. The CDR3 region has the DNA TGTGCCAGCAGTTTAGGGGGGTATGACGGCGTGGCCCAGTACTTC.

This clonotype was recorded at least ten times. The genes are TRBV12-3 or TRBV12-4 and TRBJ2-2; D uncertain. V was cut by 5 bases and J by 12 bases, with 7 bases left in between. The CDR3 has 10 residues. CDR3 sequence reads: CASSGRKLFF. The CDR3 nucleotides are TGTGCCAGCAGTGGACGCAAGCTGTTTTTT.

The chain carries TRBV28 and TRBJ1-3; perhaps TRBD1 as D (5 bases). This CDR3 contains 17 residues. Per germline, CDR1 MDHEN and CDR2 SYDVKM. V was trimmed by 4 bases and J by 0 bases, leaving 16 bases between them. The CDR3: CASSYGFGGTSGNTIYF. The CDR3 coding sequence is TGTGCCAGCAGTTATGGGTTTGGGGGGACCTCTGGAAACACCATATATTTT.

This clonotype was found many times. This chain joins TRBV5-1 and TRBJ2-4; TRBD1 matches at 8 bases. CDR1 is SGHRS, CDR2 YFSETQ, per germline. The CDR3 consists of 15 residues. Trimming took 4 bases from V and 8 from J; bases not matched to a gene: 11. CDR3 sequence (DNA): TGCGCCAGCAGCGGGCTAGGCAGGGGGCTTGACATTCAGTACTTC. This gives the protein CASSGLGRGLDIQYF.

This clonotype has a count of ten or more. J is TRBJ2-1 and V is TRBV3-1; D may be TRBD2 (6 bases). Trimming left V 0 bases short and J 2 bases short, with 14 bases between. Germline CDR1 reads LGHDT; CDR2 reads YNNKEL (reference sequence). The CDR3 length is 17 residues. This CDR3 reads CASSQDRGSGAYNEQFF. DNA for the CDR3: TGTGCCAGCAGCCAAGATCGCGGGTCGGGGGCCTACAATGAGCAGTTCTTC.

This clonotype was detected ten times or more. V is TRBV6-2 or TRBV6-3 and J is TRBJ1-2, with 9 bases fitting TRBD1. V lost 4 bases and J lost 3; bases outside the gene matches: 3. The CDR3 consists of 14 residues. Germline CDR1 is MNHEY and CDR2 is SVGEGT. Here the CDR3 DNA reads TGTGCCAGCAGTTGGACAGGGGATCACTATGGCTACACCTTC. Amino acids: CASSWTGDHYGYTF.